One sample yielded the 26 T cell receptor beta chains listed below, sequenced in a study of cytomegalovirus exposure and HLA in healthy donors. With 60 Vbeta and 13 Jbeta primers, the PCR was carried out. The method was immunoSEQ multiplex PCR; TCRdb's version includes in-frame clones alone and lacks a portion of them. This sample yields fewer than 200,000 clones, of which 65% to 85% are seen a single time; approximately 1.8% belongs to the top ten. Sequences were obtained from PBMCs. These receptors were taken from a man in his forties in good health and CMV-seropositive.

The rearrangement links TRBV11-1 to TRBJ2-5; D perhaps matches TRBD1 (6 bases). V gave up 4 bases and J gave up 7 bases, with 28 bases separating them. Germline-derived CDR1 and CDR2 are SGHAT and FQDESV (reference sequence). The CDR3 contains 18 residues. The CDR3 DNA reads as TGTGCCAGCAGCTACGAATCCCCAGGGGAAGATGGAATGGCGACCCAGTACTTC. This codes for CASSYESPGEDGMATQYF.

The chain has TRBV5-1 and TRBJ2-1, with 7 positions matching TRBD1. The germline CDR1 and CDR2 sequences are SGHRS and YFSETQ. This CDR3 comprises 16 residues. J was trimmed by 4 bases and V by 2 bases; bases with no gene match: 9. CDR3 nucleotides: TGCGCCAGCAGCTTACCGGGACAGACCTTTTACAATGAGCAGTTCTTC. Amino acid sequence: CASSLPGQTFYNEQFF.

This chain joins TRBV6-1 and TRBJ1-6; the D is unclear. The ends were cut back, 0 bases at V and 2 bases at J, with 14 bases in the middle. The germline CDR1 and CDR2 sequences are MNHNS and SASEGT. The CDR3 consists of 18 residues. CDR3 protein: CASSEALRGWAYNSPLHF. The CDR3 DNA reads as TGTGCCAGCAGTGAAGCCCTGCGAGGGTGGGCCTATAATTCACCCCTCCACTTT.

The V call is TRBV15, the J call TRBJ2-3; tentatively, D is TRBD2 (5 bases). The germline CDR1 and CDR2 sequences are LNHNV and YYDKDF (reference sequence). There are 16 residues in the CDR3. Trimming took 1 base from V and 0 from J, leaving 11 bases between them. In nucleotides, the CDR3 is TGTGCCACCAGCAGAGGCCGGGAATCTAGCACAGATACGCAGTATTTT. Residues: CATSRGRESSTDTQYF.

This chain joins TRBV10-3 and TRBJ2-7; D uncertain. The germline V gene has CDR1 ENHRY and CDR2 SYGVKD. The V and J ends lost 0 bases and 10 bases respectively, with 10 bases between them. The CDR3 is 12 residues long. CDR3 DNA sequence: TGTGCCATCAGTGAGTCATGGGCCGGTCAGTACTTC. It specifies CAISESWAGQYF.

This clone was detected only a few times. The J gene is TRBJ1-2, the V gene TRBV29-1; a weak D match, TRBD1 (6 bases). CDR1 is SQVTM and CDR2 is ANQGSEA in the germline V gene. V dropped 0 bases and J dropped 8 bases, with 16 bases sitting between them. The CDR3 is 14 amino acids. This CDR3 reads CSVEDQTAGDGYTF. In nucleotides, the CDR3 is TGCAGCGTTGAAGATCAGACGGCAGGGGACGGCTACACCTTC.

The chain joins TRBV5-6 to TRBJ1-1, with TRBD1 matching over 11 bases. The germline CDR1 and CDR2 sequences are SGHDT and YYEEEE. V was clipped by 4 bases and J by 3 bases; unmatched bases: 14. There are 18 residues in the CDR3. CDR3 coding DNA: TGTGCCAGCAGCCCGAAGCGGACAGGGGGCCCACGGGACACTGAAGCTTTCTTT. This gives the protein CASSPKRTGGPRDTEAFF.

The chain carries TRBV5-4 and TRBJ2-5; D not certain. Germline V gives CDR1 SGHNT, CDR2 YYREEE (reference sequence). The CDR3 has 13 amino acids. V shed 1 base and J shed 5 bases, with 9 bases lying between them. DNA of the CDR3: TGTGCCAGCAGCTTGACTAAGAGCGAGACCCAGTACTTC. Translation gives CASSLTKSETQYF.

This sequence joins TRBV9 and TRBJ1-4, with 7 bases aligning to TRBD1. Germline V gene data show CDR1 as SGDLS and CDR2 as YYNGEE. Germline trimming cut 0 bases from V and 7 bases from J; bases unmatched to any gene: 3. The length of the CDR3 is 14 residues. The CDR3 coding sequence is TGTGCCAGCAGCGTAGGACCAGGGGGTGAAAAACTGTTTTTT. Protein: CASSVGPGGEKLFF.

The chain has TRBV2 and TRBJ2-7, with D maybe TRBD1 (6 bases). The length of the CDR3 is 13 residues. Germline CDR1 reads SNHLY; CDR2 reads FYNNEI. Trimming shortened V by 8 bases and J by 2 bases, and 13 bases separated the two germline ends. The CDR3 region is CASVRDTAYEQYF. The CDR3 DNA sequence: TGTGCCAGCGTCCGGGACACCGCCTACGAGCAGTACTTC.

V is TRBV7-8 and J is TRBJ2-5; a possible D gene is TRBD2 (6 bases). The ends were cut back, 5 bases at V and 2 bases at J, with 18 bases in the middle. This CDR3 contains 16 residues. The germline CDR1 and CDR2 sequences are SGHVS and FQNEAQ. CDR3 region: CASSPRVAGSQETQYF. As DNA, the CDR3 is TGTGCCAGCAGCCCTAGGGTGGCGGGATCTCAAGAGACCCAGTACTTC.

The chain combines TRBV25-1 with TRBJ1-6, with D unresolved. With 5 bases removed from V and 0 bases from J, the gap between germline ends came to 5 bases. The length of the CDR3 is 14 residues. Germline V lookup: CDR1 MGHDK, CDR2 SYGVNS. CDR3 loop: CASSLSSYNSPLHF. CDR3 nucleotide sequence: TGTGCCAGCAGTTTGAGCTCCTATAATTCACCCCTCCACTTT.

This sequence joins TRBV6-5 and TRBJ2-1; 14 nucleotides align to TRBD2. Germline loops: CDR1 MNHEY, CDR2 SVGAGI. The CDR3 runs to 15 residues. The V segment lost 2 bases and the J segment 9 bases; nucleotides outside the gene matches: 3. The CDR3 is CASSYGTSGSGEQFF. As DNA, the CDR3 is TGTGCCAGCAGTTACGGGACTAGCGGGAGTGGTGAGCAGTTCTTC.

This chain joins TRBV12-5 and TRBJ2-1, with 8 nucleotides matching TRBD2. The germline V gene has CDR1 LGHNT and CDR2 FRNRAP. V gave up 2 bases and J gave up 8 bases; unmatched junction bases: 11. CDR3 length: 16 residues. The CDR3 DNA reads TGTGCTAGTGGTTTGTCCAACCCCCGGGAGGGTCATGAGCAGTTCTTC. Amino acids: CASGLSNPREGHEQFF.

This clone was seen just once. V gene TRBV5-4 combines with J gene TRBJ2-7; TRBD2 matches at 7 bases. The germline V gene has CDR1 SGHNT and CDR2 YYREEE (reference sequence). The CDR3 length is 15 residues. After removal of 5 bases from V and 7 bases from J, the junction contained 15 bases not matched to a gene. In nucleotides, the CDR3 is TGTGCCAGCAGTTTGACCCCCGGGGGGTTCGGTGAGCAGTACTTC. The encoded protein is CASSLTPGGFGEQYF.

This chain uses TRBV5-6 with TRBJ2-7, with D tentatively TRBD1 (6 bases). Germline values: CDR1 SGHDT, CDR2 YYEEEE. With 4 bases removed from V and 4 bases from J, the gap between germline ends came to 12 bases. The CDR3 has 13 amino acids. Here the CDR3 reads CASSTTGWYEQYF. DNA for the CDR3: TGTGCCAGCAGCACGACAGGTTGGTACGAGCAGTACTTC.

This clone has only a few counts. J is TRBJ2-2 and V is TRBV13; TRBD2 matches 11 bases. With 1 base clipped from V and 5 bases from J, the junction kept 6 bases outside the gene matches. CDR3 length: 17 residues. The V gene's germline CDR1 is PRHDT and CDR2 FYEKMQ (reference sequence). CDR3 protein: CASSLDLRTSGTGELFF. The CDR3 bases are TGTGCCAGCAGCTTAGATCTAAGGACTAGCGGGACCGGGGAGCTGTTTTTT.

CDR3 in amino acids: CASSIWGGANGYTF. The CDR3 DNA sequence: TGTGCCAGTAGTATATGGGGGGGCGCGAATGGCTACACCTTC. The chain recombines TRBV19 with TRBJ1-2, with D possibly matching TRBD1 (6 bases). The CDR3 contains 14 residues. With 2 bases removed from V and 6 bases from J, the gap between germline ends came to 13 bases. Germline V gene lookup returns CDR1 LNHDA and CDR2 SQIVND (reference sequence).

The chain links TRBV11-2 to TRBJ1-1; D unresolved. This CDR3 has 13 amino acids. V shed 4 bases and J shed 4 bases, with 10 bases lying between them. Germline loops: CDR1 SGHAT, CDR2 FQNNGV. The CDR3 protein is CASSSGWRTEAFF. The CDR3 DNA reads as TGTGCCAGCAGCTCGGGTTGGCGCACTGAAGCTTTCTTT.

The genes are TRBV7-6 and TRBJ2-7, with 11 bases matching TRBD2. Per the germline V gene, CDR1 is SGHVS and CDR2 is FNYEAQ. V was pared by 5 bases and J by 6 bases, with 6 bases of the junction left unmatched. This CDR3 contains 14 residues. Here the CDR3 DNA reads TGTGCCAGCAGCCAGACTAGCGGGACTCTCGAGCAGTACTTC. It is translated as CASSQTSGTLEQYF.

The V call is TRBV30, the J call TRBJ1-4, with D possibly being TRBD1 (6 bases). Trimming left V 6 bases short and J 4 bases short, with 12 bases between. CDR1 GTSNPN and CDR2 SVGIG come from the germline V gene (reference sequence). The CDR3 is 13 residues long. The CDR3 DNA is TGTGCCTGCCGGGACACCAATAATGAAAAACTGTTTTTT. It encodes CACRDTNNEKLFF.

The rearrangement links TRBV9 to TRBJ2-1, with a weak D call TRBD2 (5 bases). The V end was cut by 4 bases, the J end by 4 bases, with 12 bases between. Germline CDR1 is SGDLS and CDR2 is YYNGEE. The CDR3 consists of 14 residues. In DNA form, the CDR3 reads TGTGCCAGCAGCCAACTTACTAGTTACAATGAGCAGTTCTTC. Its translation: CASSQLTSYNEQFF.

This clone was counted only a few times. The chain uses TRBV6-5 and TRBJ2-1, with 10 bases aligning to TRBD2. V was clipped by 6 bases and J by 8 bases; unmatched bases: 10. The CDR3 consists of 15 residues. The germline V gene encodes CDR1 MNHEY and CDR2 SVGAGI. CDR3 sequence reads: CASRPASGSAHEQFF. The CDR3 region has the DNA TGTGCCAGCAGACCAGCTAGCGGGAGTGCGCATGAGCAGTTCTTC.

The chain links TRBV7-2 to TRBJ1-2, with D perhaps TRBD1 (6 bases). The V gene lost 7 bases and the J gene lost 2 bases, with 14 bases spanning the gap. This CDR3 is built from 14 residues. Germline V gene sequence: CDR1 SGHTA, CDR2 FQGNSA. CDR3 nucleotides: TGTGCCAGCACCCCAACAACAGGGAACTATGGCTACACCTTC. Translation gives CASTPTTGNYGYTF.

This clone has just one count. The chain recombines TRBV29-1 with TRBJ2-7, with a possible D match to TRBD2 (7 bases). The CDR3 extends over 16 amino acids. V dropped 0 bases and J dropped 2 bases, with 17 bases sitting between them. CDR1 is SQVTM, CDR2 ANQGSEA, per germline. CDR3 amino acids: CSVEDSGGGRAYEQYF. The CDR3 DNA reads TGCAGCGTTGAAGATTCAGGCGGGGGCCGAGCCTACGAGCAGTACTTC.

This chain links TRBV5-1 with TRBJ2-7; D is unresolved. V lost 1 base to trimming and J lost 3 bases, with 11 bases between them. Germline values: CDR1 SGHRS, CDR2 YFSETQ. The CDR3 spans 14 residues. In nucleotides, the CDR3 is TGCGCCAGCAGCTTGAATGGCCGCAACTACGAGCAGTACTTC. This codes for CASSLNGRNYEQYF.